A single sample gave rise to the 4 T cell receptor beta chains below, sequenced in a study of blood T cell repertoires in COVID-19. Clones were read by immunoSEQ multiplex PCR, and TCRdb kept only the in-frame ones, dropping some. The data contain more than 300,000 clones, more than 70% of them singletons. The sequenced material came from PBMCs or T cells enriched from blood (not recorded which). These receptors originate from a man between 35 and 55 years old in a cohort exposed to, infected with or recovered from COVID-19 (not recorded which).

The rearrangement uses TRBV30 and TRBJ1-2; maybe TRBD1 (6 bases). The CDR3 is 14 residues long. Germline-derived CDR1 and CDR2 are GTSNPN and SVGIG (reference sequence). The V gene lost 0 bases and the J gene lost 3 bases, with 11 bases spanning the gap. The CDR3 region has the DNA TGTGCCTGGAGTGTACAAGGGGGGGACTATGGCTACACCTTC. As protein: CAWSVQGGDYGYTF.

J is TRBJ2-1 and V is TRBV7-9; weak D call: TRBD2 (6 bases). CDR1 SEHNR and CDR2 FQNEAQ come from the germline V gene (reference sequence). This CDR3 has 15 amino acids. Trimming took 2 bases from V and 4 from J, leaving 12 bases between them. The CDR3 DNA reads TGTGCCAGCAGCTTATGGGCGGGGCCATACAATGAGCAGTTCTTC. Protein sequence: CASSLWAGPYNEQFF.

The chain uses TRBV4-1 and TRBJ1-5, with D maybe TRBD1 (6 bases). Trimming removed 0 bases from V and 4 bases from J, with 13 bases in between. CDR1 and CDR2 (germline): MGHRA, YSYEKL. CDR3 length: 16 residues. The CDR3 is CASSQEGLGTNQPQHF. DNA for the CDR3: TGCGCCAGCAGCCAAGAAGGTTTAGGGACAAATCAGCCCCAGCATTTT.

This chain uses TRBV24-1 with TRBJ2-1; 9 bases line up with TRBD1. This CDR3 contains 15 residues. Losses at the gene ends were 1 base for V and 6 bases for J; bases not matched to a gene: 3. Germline V gene lookup returns CDR1 KGHDR and CDR2 SFDVKD. CDR3 region: CATSDFRDRANEQFF. The CDR3 DNA is TGTGCCACCAGTGATTTTAGGGACAGGGCCAATGAGCAGTTCTTC.